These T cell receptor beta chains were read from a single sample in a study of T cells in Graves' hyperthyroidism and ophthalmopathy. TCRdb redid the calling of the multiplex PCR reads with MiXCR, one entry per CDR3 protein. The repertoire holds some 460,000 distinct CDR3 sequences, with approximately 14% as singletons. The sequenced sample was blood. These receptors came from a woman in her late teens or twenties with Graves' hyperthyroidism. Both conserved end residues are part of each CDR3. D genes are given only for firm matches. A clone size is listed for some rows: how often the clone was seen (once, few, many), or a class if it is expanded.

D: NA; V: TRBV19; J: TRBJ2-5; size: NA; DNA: TGTGCCAGTAGTGAACCAGGGTTGGAGACCCAGTACTTC; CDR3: CASSEPGLETQYF
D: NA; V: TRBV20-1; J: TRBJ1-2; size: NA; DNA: TGCAGTGCTAGATTCCAGGGGTCGGGCTATGGCTACACCTTC; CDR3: CSARFQGSGYGYTF
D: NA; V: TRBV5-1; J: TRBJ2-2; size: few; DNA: TGCGCCACCGACCCGGGACGAGACACCGGGGAGCTGTTTTTT; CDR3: CATDPGRDTGELFF
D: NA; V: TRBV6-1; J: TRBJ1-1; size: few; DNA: TGTGCCAGCAGGGAGACAGACAGATCGAACACTGAAGCTTTCTTT; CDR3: CASRETDRSNTEAFF
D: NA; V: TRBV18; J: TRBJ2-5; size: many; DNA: TGTGCCAGCTCACCCGGGCGACAAGAGACCCAGTACTTC; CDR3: CASSPGRQETQYF
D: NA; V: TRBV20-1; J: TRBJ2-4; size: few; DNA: TGCAGTGCTAGAGACAGGGTAGCCAAAAACATTCAGTACTTC; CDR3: CSARDRVAKNIQYF
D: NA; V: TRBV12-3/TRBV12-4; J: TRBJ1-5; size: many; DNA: TGTGCCAGCAGTGTAGACAGAAGGAAAAATCAGCCCCAGCATTTT; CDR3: CASSVDRRKNQPQHF
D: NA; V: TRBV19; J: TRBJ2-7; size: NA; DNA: TGTGCCAGTAGTATTCCGGGACATTCCTACGAGCAGTACTTC; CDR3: CASSIPGHSYEQYF
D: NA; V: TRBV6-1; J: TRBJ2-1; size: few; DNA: TGTGCCAGCAGTTATTATCGGGAACCAGGGGCCTGGGAATACAATGAGCAGTTCTTC; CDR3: CASSYYREPGAWEYNEQFF
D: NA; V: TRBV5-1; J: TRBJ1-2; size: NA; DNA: TGCGCCAGCAGCCCGGAAAGGGGGACAAGGGGCTACACCTTC; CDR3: CASSPERGTRGYTF
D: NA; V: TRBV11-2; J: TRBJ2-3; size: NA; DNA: TGTGCCAGCAGCTTAGTTACAGGGTTCCCAGATACGCAGTATTTT; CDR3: CASSLVTGFPDTQYF
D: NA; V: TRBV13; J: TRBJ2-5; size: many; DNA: TGTGCCAGCAGCTTTTACGGGGTGTGGGAGACCCAGTACTTC; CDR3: CASSFYGVWETQYF